The T cell receptor beta chain described here comes from a study of tumor and adjacent non-tumor tissue in lung cancer. The overall study: The cohort had about a dozen adenocarcinoma, a couple of squamous cell and 1 small cell patients. Each sample yielded approximately 4 million productive TCRbeta reads on average.

The template was RNA from unsorted bulk tissue. Distant lung tissue was collected more than 3 cm away from the tumor edge. Donors were chemotherapy-naive, newly diagnosed lung cancer surgical patients in China, August–late 2014. V lost 9 bases to trimming and J lost 1 base, with 6 bases between them. The CDR3 has 13 residues. CDR1 is KGHDR, CDR2 SFDVKD, per germline. TCRbeta libraries were built with three rounds of nested PCR, modified from ARM-PCR. TCRdb re-called the multiplex PCR reads with MiXCR, one entry per CDR3 protein. The sample lists about 50,000 distinct CDR3 sequences; 74% were seen once. This clonotype showed up many times.

This chain connects TRBV24-1 to TRBJ2-6; no reliable D call. Sequencing input: distant non-tumor lung tissue. This TCR came from a woman aged 55-70 years with non-small cell lung cancer. The CDR3, as DNA: TGTGCCACCTTTGATTCTGGGGCCAACGTCCTGACTTTC. Protein sequence: CATFDSGANVLTF.